A selection of T cell receptor beta chains follows, all from one sample in a study of T-cell reconstitution after alpha-beta-depleted transplantation in children. One entry per CDR3 protein, called by TCRdb with MiXCR from the PCR reads. The sample holds around 190,000 distinct CDR3 sequences, approximately 7% seen once. Sequenced material: PBMCs, taken before TCRalphabeta/CD19-depleted stem cell transplant. Every receptor here comes from a boy younger than 10 with acute lymphoblastic leukemia, due to receive a stem cell transplant. Each CDR3 is given with its conserved first and last residue. A D gene is named only where the DNA matches it firmly. Expanded clones get a size class; other rows say once, few or many, or leave the size out.

d_gene,v_gene,j_gene,abundance,CDR3nt,CDR3aa
.,TRBV5-1,TRBJ2-1,many,TGCGCCAGCAGCTTGGGCGGGACTTCAAATGAGCAGTTCTTC,CASSLGGTSNEQFF
.,TRBV2,TRBJ1-5,many,TGTGCCAGCTTGAGGTCGGCTAGTGGCAATCAGCCCCAGCATTTT,CASLRSASGNQPQHF
.,TRBV6-2/TRBV6-3,TRBJ2-1,many,TGTGCCAGCAGTTACTCCAATGAGCAGTTCTTC,CASSYSNEQFF
TRBD1,TRBV12-3/TRBV12-4,TRBJ2-3,few,TGTGCCAGCAGTCCCGACGGGACAGGGCTCTCATTAATGGACACAGATACGCAGTATTTT,CASSPDGTGLSLMDTDTQYF
.,TRBV29-1,TRBJ2-7,many,TGCAGCGTCATGAGTGGCAGGGCTGACGAGCAGTACTTC,CSVMSGRADEQYF
.,TRBV5-1,TRBJ2-3,many,TGCGCCAGCAGCTTGCAGGGAGTGGGCACAGATACGCAGTATTTT,CASSLQGVGTDTQYF
.,TRBV5-1,TRBJ2-3,.,TGCGCCAGCAGCCCCTTGGGAGGCCCAATCACAGATACGCAGTATTTT,CASSPLGGPITDTQYF
TRBD2,TRBV20-1,TRBJ2-3,many,TGCAGTGCTAGCTCGGGAGGCCGCACAGATACGCAGTATTTT,CSASSGGRTDTQYF
.,TRBV5-5,TRBJ1-1,.,TGTGCCAGCAGCTTGGGTCCCGTTCTGGACACTGAAGCTTTCTTT,CASSLGPVLDTEAFF
TRBD2,TRBV11-1,TRBJ2-1,.,TGTGCCAGCAGCTCCCTCAGACTAGCGGGGCCGGATGAGCAGTTCTTC,CASSSLRLAGPDEQFF
.,TRBV12-3/TRBV12-4,TRBJ1-6,many,TGTGCCAGCAGTTTAGGTCTTTCTTCACCCCTCCACTTT,CASSLGLSSPLHF
.,TRBV5-1,TRBJ2-3,many,TGCGCCAGCAGCTTGGCCGCCTCCACAGATACGCAGTATTTT,CASSLAASTDTQYF
TRBD1,TRBV6-5,TRBJ1-1,many,TGTGCCAGCAGTCACAGGGGGCTAGGCGGCACTGAAGCTTTCTTT,CASSHRGLGGTEAFF
.,TRBV10-3,TRBJ2-7,.,TGTGCCATCAGTGAGTCGTCCAGGGGCGAGCAGTACTTC,CAISESSRGEQYF
.,TRBV28,TRBJ2-2,many,TGTGCCAGCACCCCGGGATCGAACACCGGGGAGCTGTTTTTT,CASTPGSNTGELFF
.,TRBV28,TRBJ1-1,many,TGTGCCAGCAGTTTACCGGATGGGGCCGGGAACACTGAAGCTTTCTTT,CASSLPDGAGNTEAFF
.,TRBV7-9,TRBJ1-2,few,TGTGCCAGCACGAGACAGATCTATGGCTACACCTTC,CASTRQIYGYTF
.,TRBV7-2,TRBJ2-3,many,TGTGCCAGCAGCCGTGGGGGGCGGGGGAGCACAGATACGCAGTATTTT,CASSRGGRGSTDTQYF
.,TRBV29-1,TRBJ2-7,many,TGCAGCGTCCGAAGGCTTAATACTTACGAGCAGTACTTC,CSVRRLNTYEQYF
.,TRBV28,TRBJ2-1,many,TGTGCCAGCCGCCTAGGGGGATCCTACAATGAGCAGTTCTTC,CASRLGGSYNEQFF
.,TRBV6-5,TRBJ2-1,.,TGTGCCAGCAGTTACTCACAGCGATCGGCAGACAATGAGCAGTTCTTC,CASSYSQRSADNEQFF
.,TRBV10-2,TRBJ1-4,many,TGCGCCAGCAGTGAGTGGGTGAGGGCAGGGAATGAAAAACTGTTTTTT,CASSEWVRAGNEKLFF